The 15 T cell receptor beta chains presented below share a single source sample, sequenced in a study of regulatory T cells in long-lasting Graves disease. The time point: newly diagnosed GD, antithyroid drugs for less than 3 months. PBMC-extracted RNA yielded the TCR library. Construction of TCR beta libraries relied on iRepertoire HTBI primers and on Arm-PCR targeting CDR3 regions. TCRdb reanalysed the multiplex PCR reads using MiXCR and keeps one entry per CDR3 protein. The sample comprises roughly 610,000 distinct CDR3 sequences, 15% to 20% of which are singletons, and around 11% rests with the top ten. Separately, the same data were catalogued under a study of T cells in Graves' hyperthyroidism and ophthalmopathy.

The source was peripheral blood mononuclear cells (PBMCs), collected at new diagnosis, from a patient treated with antithyroid drugs. These receptors all come from a man younger than 30 with Graves disease.

This chain links TRBV7-2 with TRBJ2-7; possibly TRBD2 for D (5 bases). There are 13 residues in the CDR3. The germline CDR1 and CDR2 sequences are SGHTA and FQGNSA. V was pared by 6 bases and J by 3 bases, with 12 bases between. This CDR3 is CASRVRGNYEQYF. The CDR3 DNA reads as TGTGCCAGCAGGGTGAGAGGGAACTACGAGCAGTACTTC. The whole variable domain, remainder taken from reference TRBV7-2 and TRBJ2-7, is GAGVSQSPSNKVTEKGKDVELRCDPISGHTALYWYRQSLGQGLEFLIYFQGNSAPDKSGLPSDRFSAERTGGSVSTLTIQRTQQEDSAVYLCASRVRGNYEQYFGPGTRLTVT.

This clonotype was seen only a few times. The J gene is TRBJ2-5, the V gene TRBV5-1, with D perhaps given as TRBD1 or TRBD2 (5 bases each). Deletions cut 5 bases from V and 4 bases from J, with 18 bases between. The germline V gene has CDR1 SGHRS and CDR2 YFSETQ. This CDR3 has 15 amino acids. CDR3 loop: CASRGIVGAPETQYF. The CDR3, as DNA: TGCGCCAGCAGGGGGATCGTCGGGGCTCCAGAGACCCAGTACTTC.

The gene calls are TRBV28 and TRBJ1-1, with 8 bases aligning to TRBD1. V was clipped by 6 bases and J by 7 bases; unmatched bases: 13. Germline V gene lookup returns CDR1 MDHEN and CDR2 SYDVKM. The CDR3 consists of 15 residues. CDR3 protein: CASSPFGQGGFEAFF. The CDR3 DNA reads TGTGCCAGCAGCCCTTTCGGACAGGGTGGGTTTGAAGCTTTCTTT.

This clonotype was observed many times. The genes are TRBV27 and TRBJ2-1; D possibly uses TRBD1 or TRBD2 (5 bases each). The V gene lost 5 bases and the J gene lost 0 bases, with 11 bases spanning the gap. The CDR3 is made up of 15 amino acids. Looked up from germline, CDR1 is MNHEY and CDR2 is SMNVEV (reference sequence). The CDR3 coding sequence is TGTGCCAGCAGTCCCGGGACCTTCTCCTACAATGAGCAGTTCTTC. The encoded protein is CASSPGTFSYNEQFF.

This clonotype has a single count. Just one base apart from a much larger clone, this may be a read error. The rearrangement uses TRBV20-1 and TRBJ2-2; perhaps TRBD2 as D (5 bases). Trimming pared 7 bases from V and 5 bases from J, leaving 14 bases between. This CDR3 has 13 amino acids. Germline V gene lookup returns CDR1 DFQATT and CDR2 SNEGSKA (reference sequence). The CDR3 coding sequence is TGCAGTGTTCCCTCCGGGGTGACCGGGGAGCTGTTTTTT. This sequence encodes CSVPSGVTGELFF.

This clonotype was seen only a few times. The V gene is TRBV9, the J gene TRBJ2-1; D perhaps matches TRBD2 (6 bases). V was trimmed by 4 bases and J by 10 bases, leaving 21 bases between them. The CDR3 length is 15 residues. Germline loops: CDR1 SGDLS, CDR2 YYNGEE. The CDR3 loop reads CASSPTGGAGAEQFF. The CDR3 DNA reads as TGTGCCAGCAGCCCCACCGGTGGAGCGGGTGCGGAGCAGTTCTTC.

This clonotype was observed at least ten times. This chain uses TRBV7-3 with TRBJ1-3, with 7 positions matching TRBD1. The V gene end was trimmed by 5 bases and the J gene end by 4 bases; junction bases not matched to a gene: 8. Germline CDR1 SGHTA, CDR2 FQGTGA. This CDR3 comprises 15 residues. As DNA, the CDR3 is TGTGCCAGCAGCGAATCAGGGGGATACGGAAACACCATATATTTT. Translating gives CASSESGGYGNTIYF.

Ten or more counts support this clonotype. CDR3 loop: CSARAGDRAGYEQYF. CDR3 DNA: TGCAGTGCTAGAGCAGGTGACAGGGCAGGGTACGAGCAGTACTTC. This sequence joins TRBV20-1 and TRBJ2-7; 7 nucleotides agree with TRBD1. The germline V gene encodes CDR1 DFQATT and CDR2 SNEGSKA (reference sequence). With V trimmed by 1 base and J by 4 bases, 10 bases remained unmatched. The CDR3 contains 15 residues.

The chain recombines TRBV19 with TRBJ2-7; 8 nucleotides agree with TRBD2. J lost 1 base, V lost 6 bases, and 11 bases had no gene match. The CDR3 is 16 amino acids. CDR1 is LNHDA and CDR2 is SQIVND in the germline V gene (reference sequence). The DNA for the CDR3 is TGTGCCAGTAGCGACACAAGCGGGAGAAGTTCCTACGAGCAGTACTTC. Protein product: CASSDTSGRSSYEQYF.

The J gene is TRBJ2-7, the V gene TRBV9; D perhaps matches TRBD1 (6 bases). The germline V gene has CDR1 SGDLS and CDR2 YYNGEE. This CDR3 comprises 14 residues. The germline V and J ends were trimmed by 3 bases and 7 bases, with 17 bases remaining between them. CDR3 sequence: CASSASGQSREQYF. Written as DNA, the CDR3 is TGTGCCAGCAGCGCCTCGGGACAATCGAGAGAGCAGTACTTC.

This clonotype has a handful of counts. J is TRBJ1-1 and V is TRBV20-1; D call uncertain. Germline loops: CDR1 DFQATT, CDR2 SNEGSKA (reference sequence). V dropped 0 bases and J dropped 2 bases, with 22 bases sitting between them. CDR3 length: 18 residues. Here the CDR3 reads CSARDLTMNTAFNTEAFF. In DNA form, the CDR3 reads TGCAGTGCTAGAGATCTCACAATGAACACTGCCTTTAACACTGAAGCTTTCTTT.

This clonotype was detected ten times or more. This chain uses TRBV28 with TRBJ1-1; 8 bases fit TRBD1. Looked up from germline, CDR1 is MDHEN and CDR2 is SYDVKM. The trim removed 6 bases at V and 4 bases at J, leaving 7 bases unmatched. This CDR3 is built from 14 residues. CDR3 sequence: CASREQGEGTEAFF. CDR3 in DNA: TGTGCCAGCAGAGAACAGGGGGAAGGCACTGAAGCTTTCTTT.

J is TRBJ2-7 and V is TRBV29-1; TRBD1 is a possible D gene (6 bases). CDR1 is SQVTM and CDR2 is ANQGSEA in the germline V gene. With 1 base removed from V and 0 bases from J, the gap between germline ends came to 19 bases. The CDR3 is 17 amino acids. The CDR3: CSVEGVVAGVSSYEQYF. The CDR3 bases are TGCAGCGTTGAAGGGGTAGTGGCAGGGGTCAGCTCCTACGAGCAGTACTTC.

This clonotype was counted many times. The J gene is TRBJ1-2, the V gene TRBV3-1, with unresolved D. Trimming removed 2 bases from V and 13 bases from J, with 26 bases in between. Germline lookup yields CDR1 LGHDT and CDR2 YNNKEL (reference sequence). The CDR3 loop spans 16 amino acids. The CDR3 region has the DNA TGTGCCAGCAGCCAAAATCTATACCGGGAGAAAAGACACTGCACCTTC. Its protein product is CASSQNLYREKRHCTF.

This clonotype has a count of ten or more. The chain combines TRBV11-3 with TRBJ2-1, with a possible D match to TRBD1 (6 bases). Germline CDR1 reads SGHNT; CDR2 reads YENEEA. The V end lost 1 base, the J end lost 5 bases, and 12 bases lay between the germline ends. The CDR3 sequence is 15 residues long. This CDR3 is CASSLGGQSNNEQFF. The CDR3 nucleotides read TGTGCCAGCAGCTTAGGTGGACAGTCAAACAATGAGCAGTTCTTC.